These 16 T cell receptor beta chains came from one sample sequenced in a study of control samples from healthy donors and cancer patients. Repertoires were generated with immunoSEQ multiplex PCR, while TCRdb's copy carries only in-frame clones and drops some. In the table there are about 160,000 clones, 96% of which are singletons. The sample comprised blood. These receptor sequences come from a young woman in good health.

V gene TRBV5-4 combines with J gene TRBJ2-3; possibly TRBD1 or TRBD2 for D (6 bases each). This CDR3 is 17 amino acids long. Trimming left V 1 base short and J 3 bases short, with 18 bases between. CDR1 is SGHNT and CDR2 is YYREEE in the germline V gene (reference sequence). DNA for the CDR3: TGTGCCAGCAGCTTGTTCGGGGGCCTAACCGAGACAGATACGCAGTATTTT. Amino acid sequence: CASSLFGGLTETDTQYF.

This chain connects TRBV5-6 to TRBJ2-2; 16 nucleotides align to TRBD2. With 4 bases clipped from V and 4 bases from J, the junction kept 10 bases outside the gene matches. CDR1 is SGHDT and CDR2 is YYEEEE in the germline V gene. The CDR3 contains 19 residues. For the CDR3, the DNA is TGTGCCAGCAGCGGGACACCGGGACTAGCGGGAGGGGCCACCGGGGAGCTGTTTTTT. Translated: CASSGTPGLAGGATGELFF.

The rearrangement links TRBV13 to TRBJ2-1; D might be TRBD2 (6 bases). CDR1 and CDR2 (germline): PRHDT, FYEKMQ (reference sequence). With 4 bases removed from V and 0 bases from J, the gap between germline ends came to 19 bases. This CDR3 has 18 amino acids. The CDR3 is CASSSWVGLASSYNEQFF. The CDR3 nucleotides read TGTGCCAGCAGCTCTTGGGTAGGGCTAGCGAGCTCCTACAATGAGCAGTTCTTC.

The chain uses TRBV9 and TRBJ2-5; TRBD2 aligns across 13 bases. V lost 3 bases, J lost 0 bases, and 2 bases stayed unmatched. The CDR3 totals 16 residues. CDR1 and CDR2 (germline): SGDLS, YYNGEE. CDR3 sequence (DNA): TGTGCCAGCAGCGGAGGGACTAGCGGGAACCAAGAGACCCAGTACTTC. As protein: CASSGGTSGNQETQYF.

CDR3 DNA sequence: TGCGCCAGGGGGGACAGCCTAGGCTATGGCTACACCTTC. It yields the protein CARGDSLGYGYTF. The genes are TRBV10-1 and TRBJ1-2; 7 bases line up with TRBD1. This CDR3 contains 13 residues. Looked up from germline, CDR1 is WNHNN and CDR2 is SYGVQD (reference sequence). Trimming removed 9 bases from V and 4 bases from J; junction bases left unmatched: 8.

This chain joins TRBV5-4 and TRBJ1-1; 7 bases map to TRBD1. After removal of 9 bases from V and 1 base from J, the junction contained 9 bases not matched to a gene. CDR3 length: 14 residues. Germline V gene data show CDR1 as SGHNT and CDR2 as YYREEE (reference sequence). CDR3 DNA: TGTGCCACCACAGGGGCTTTGGGGAACACTGAAGCTTTCTTT. Translation: CATTGALGNTEAFF.

V usage is TRBV2 and J usage is TRBJ2-7, with D perhaps TRBD1 or TRBD2 (5 bases each). The CDR3 is 15 residues long. CDR1 is SNHLY and CDR2 is FYNNEI in the germline V gene. Trimming removed 7 bases from V and 0 bases from J, with 16 bases in between. The CDR3 loop reads CASTPRGISSYEQYF. As DNA, the CDR3 is TGTGCCAGCACCCCGAGGGGTATAAGCTCCTACGAGCAGTACTTC.

This chain uses TRBV30 with TRBJ1-2; D not resolved. Trimming cost V 2 bases and J 0 bases, with 4 bases left between them. The CDR3 consists of 12 residues. The germline V gene encodes CDR1 GTSNPN and CDR2 SVGIG (reference sequence). CDR3 coding DNA: TGTGCCTGGAGTAGTGCTAACTATGGCTACACCTTC. Translated, it gives CAWSSANYGYTF. The full variable domain, with the rest looked up from reference TRBV30 and TRBJ1-2, is SQTIHQWPATLVQPVGSPLSLECTVEGTSNPNLYWYRQAAGRGLQLLFYSVGIGQISSEVPQNLSASRPQDRQFILSSKKLLLSDSGFYLCAWSSANYGYTFGSGTRLTVV.

The chain links TRBV3-1 (or the pseudogene TRBV3-2) to TRBJ2-5; TRBD2 matches at 8 bases. The CDR3 sequence is 15 residues long. Trimming at V came to 4 bases and at J to 7 bases, leaving 11 bases not matched to a gene. Germline V gene lookup returns CDR1 LGHDT and CDR2 YNNKEL (reference sequence). CDR3 amino acids: CASSLASGSRVTQYF. The CDR3 DNA reads as TGTGCCAGCAGCCTGGCAAGCGGGAGCAGGGTGACCCAGTACTTC.

The V gene is TRBV5-5, the J gene TRBJ2-2; D is ambiguous. Deletions cut 2 bases from V and 1 base from J, with 6 bases between. This CDR3 is 14 amino acids long. Germline CDR1 SGHKS, CDR2 YYEKEE (reference sequence). The CDR3 DNA reads TGTGCCAGCAGCTTATGGGGGAACACCGGGGAGCTGTTTTTT. It encodes CASSLWGNTGELFF.

The chain couples TRBV7-9 to TRBJ2-7; D is uncertain. Trimming stripped 1 base from V and 0 bases from J, with 13 bases between. Germline CDR1 SEHNR, CDR2 FQNEAQ (reference sequence). The CDR3 runs to 16 residues. This chain's CDR3 is CASSLVVGPNSYEQYF. The CDR3 region has the DNA TGTGCCAGCAGCTTAGTAGTAGGACCGAACTCCTACGAGCAGTACTTC. Full variable domain (remainder filled in from reference TRBV7-9 and TRBJ2-7): DTGVSQNPRHKITKRGQNVTFRCDPISEHNRLYWYRQTLGQGPEFLTYFQNEAQLEKSRLLSDRFSAERPKGSFSTLEIQRTEQGDSAMYLCASSLVVGPNSYEQYFGPGTRLTVT.

The genes are TRBV3-1 (or the pseudogene TRBV3-2) and TRBJ1-2; maybe TRBD1 (5 bases). This CDR3 contains 14 residues. V lost 1 base and J 6 bases, leaving 12 bases between the germline ends. The germline CDR1 and CDR2 sequences are LGHDT and YNNKEL (reference sequence). The CDR3, as DNA: TGTGCCAGCAGCCAAGGGGGGAGGCCCCATGGCTACACCTTC. It yields the protein CASSQGGRPHGYTF.

The chain has TRBV6-2 or TRBV6-3 and TRBJ2-1; 8 bases agree with TRBD1. J gave up 0 bases and V 2 bases, and 15 bases lay outside the gene matches. Germline V gives CDR1 MNHEY, CDR2 SVGEGT. The CDR3 runs to 20 residues. The CDR3 protein is CASSYPERQGTSLSYNEQFF. The CDR3 region has the DNA TGTGCCAGCAGTTACCCCGAGAGACAGGGGACCTCCCTCTCCTACAATGAGCAGTTCTTC.

The gene calls are TRBV6-1 and TRBJ2-3; possible D gene TRBD2, 5 bases. The V and J ends lost 0 bases and 1 base respectively, with 5 bases between them. Germline CDR1 MNHNS, CDR2 SASEGT. This CDR3 contains 14 residues. Here the CDR3 reads CASSEAGGTDTQYF. The CDR3 bases are TGTGCCAGCAGTGAAGCCGGGGGCACAGATACGCAGTATTTT.

A single count supports this clone. The chain uses TRBV30 and TRBJ2-5, with TRBD2 matching over 7 bases. Trimming cost V 1 base and J 5 bases; bases outside gene matches: 10. This CDR3 contains 15 residues. The germline V gene encodes CDR1 GTSNPN and CDR2 SVGIG (reference sequence). Here the CDR3 DNA reads TGTGCCTGGAGTGACCCCAGCGGGATATTGGAGACCCAGTACTTC. Encoded protein: CAWSDPSGILETQYF.

This chain links TRBV27 with TRBJ2-3; TRBD2 might be the D (6 bases). V lost 1 base to trimming and J lost 0 bases, with 11 bases between them. Germline V gene data show CDR1 as MNHEY and CDR2 as SMNVEV (reference sequence). The CDR3 loop spans 16 amino acids. The CDR3 DNA sequence: TGTGCCAGCAGTTTATGGAATAGCGGAAGCACAGATACGCAGTATTTT. It yields the protein CASSLWNSGSTDTQYF.